The 16 T cell receptor beta chains reported below all come from one sample, sequenced in a study of shared clonotypes between healthy human individuals. Naivety among CD8 cells was defined by CD45RO negativity and positive CCR7 selection, thereby excluding terminally differentiated effector memory CD45RA+ cells. Produced via immunoSEQ multiplex PCR; TCRdb's table is partial and in-frame only. The table records some 580,000 clones, 95% to 98% of them present only once. The sequenced sample consisted of naive CD8+ T cells sorted from blood. The receptors originated from a man aged 25 to 45 in good health.

CDR3 protein: CASSSILAGGTDTQYF. The DNA of the CDR3 is TGCGCCAGCAGTTCCATTCTAGCGGGAGGCACAGATACGCAGTATTTT. The rearrangement links TRBV10-2 to TRBJ2-3; TRBD2 matches at 10 bases. Germline CDR1 WSHSY, CDR2 SAAADI. The trim removed 5 bases at V and 1 base at J, leaving 6 bases unmatched. This CDR3 is 16 amino acids long.

The table lists this clone with a count of one. The V gene is TRBV27, the J gene TRBJ2-7; 10 bases are a match to TRBD1. J lost 2 bases, V lost 5 bases, and 3 bases had no gene match. CDR1 is MNHEY and CDR2 is SMNVEV in the germline V gene (reference sequence). CDR3 length: 14 residues. This chain's CDR3 is CASSRQGAPYEQYF. CDR3 bases: TGTGCCAGCAGTCGACAGGGGGCTCCCTACGAGCAGTACTTC.

The V gene is TRBV7-9, the J gene TRBJ2-1, with TRBD1 matching over 9 bases. After removal of 4 bases from V and 1 base from J, the junction contained 2 bases not matched to a gene. The CDR3 spans 15 residues. Germline lookup yields CDR1 SEHNR and CDR2 FQNEAQ (reference sequence). The CDR3 nucleotides read TGTGCCAGCAGCTCCGGGACAGGGTCCTACAATGAGCAGTTCTTC. Translating gives CASSSGTGSYNEQFF.

About this clone itself: A much larger clone is a single base away; this may be a read error. Other DNA sequences within the sample encode an identical CDR3. This chain joins TRBV9 and TRBJ1-1; D remains unclear. CDR1 is SGDLS and CDR2 is YYNGEE in the germline V gene. V lost 0 bases and J lost 5, with 8 bases in between. CDR3 length equals 13 residues. CDR3 loop: CASSVGGKTEAFF. DNA of the CDR3: TGTGCCAGCAGCGTAGGAGGGAAAACTGAAGCTTTCTTT.

The chain combines TRBV7-9 with TRBJ2-7; TRBD2 agrees at 8 bases. Germline V CDR1 and CDR2: SEHNR, FQNEAQ (reference sequence). CDR3 length equals 15 residues. The junction had 8 bases not matched to a gene; V was cut back by 5 bases and J by 2 bases. DNA for the CDR3: TGTGCCAGCAGCCCCTATAGCGGGATCGCCTACGAGCAGTACTTC. Translation: CASSPYSGIAYEQYF. Full variable domain (outside the CDR3, taken from reference TRBV7-9 and TRBJ2-7): DTGVSQNPRHKITKRGQNVTFRCDPISEHNRLYWYRQTLGQGPEFLTYFQNEAQLEKSRLLSDRFSAERPKGSFSTLEIQRTEQGDSAMYLCASSPYSGIAYEQYFGPGTRLTVT.

The chain employs TRBV29-1 and TRBJ2-2; maybe TRBD1 (6 bases). Trimming removed 1 base from V and 0 bases from J, with 18 bases in between. In germline, CDR1 is SQVTM, CDR2 ANQGSEA. The CDR3 is 18 amino acids. The CDR3: CSVEVAETGNANTGELFF. The CDR3 DNA reads TGCAGCGTTGAAGTTGCAGAGACAGGAAACGCGAACACCGGGGAGCTGTTTTTT.

V is TRBV7-9 and J is TRBJ1-4; tentative D call: TRBD1 (5 bases). This CDR3 is 15 amino acids long. V shed 0 bases and J shed 3 bases, with 8 bases lying between them. Germline V CDR1 and CDR2: SEHNR, FQNEAQ (reference sequence). Here the CDR3 reads CASSLAREANEKLFF. CDR3 in DNA: TGTGCCAGCAGCTTAGCCAGGGAGGCTAATGAAAAACTGTTTTTT.

The chain couples TRBV25-1 to TRBJ1-4; 9 nucleotides line up with TRBD1. Unmatched junction bases numbered 6, after V lost 1 base and J lost 6 bases. Germline V gene sequence: CDR1 MGHDK, CDR2 SYGVNS. The CDR3 sequence is 16 residues long. CDR3: CASSELVGQGDEKLFF. The CDR3 region has the DNA TGTGCCAGCAGTGAATTGGTGGGACAGGGAGATGAAAAACTGTTTTTT.

The V call is TRBV11-2, the J call TRBJ2-1, with D uncertain. CDR1 and CDR2 (germline): SGHAT, FQNNGV. CDR3 length equals 14 residues. Trimming removed 7 bases at V and 4 bases at J, with 14 bases between. DNA of the CDR3: TGTGCCAGCACCACAACCGACCTATACAATGAGCAGTTCTTC. This codes for CASTTTDLYNEQFF. Combining the CDR3 with reference TRBV11-2 and TRBJ2-1 gives the whole variable domain EAGVAQSPRYKIIEKRQSVAFWCNPISGHATLYWYQQILGQGPKLLIQFQNNGVVDDSQLPKDRFSAERLKGVDSTLKIQPAKLEDSAVYLCASTTTDLYNEQFFGPGTRLTVL.

J is TRBJ2-5 and V is TRBV14; 9 nucleotides line up with TRBD2. In germline, CDR1 is SGHDN, CDR2 FVKESK. The CDR3 is made up of 15 amino acids. With 6 bases clipped from V and 4 bases from J, the junction kept 9 bases outside the gene matches. The CDR3 protein is CASRPGTSPLETQYF. The CDR3, as DNA: TGTGCCAGCAGACCAGGGACTAGCCCTCTAGAGACCCAGTACTTC.

This chain connects TRBV7-6 to TRBJ2-5; D uncertain. V was shortened by 2 bases and J by 6 bases, with 7 bases between the two germline ends. Germline V gene data show CDR1 as SGHVS and CDR2 as FNYEAQ. The CDR3 is 12 amino acids. CDR3 DNA: TGTGCCAGCAGCTTACTTAGCCAGACCCAGTACTTC. Translating it yields CASSLLSQTQYF.

The V call is TRBV11-2, the J call TRBJ2-1, with D possibly being TRBD1 or TRBD2 (5 bases each). CDR3 length: 16 residues. V lost 2 bases to trimming and J lost 1 base, with 12 bases between them. Germline V gene data show CDR1 as SGHAT and CDR2 as FQNNGV. CDR3 sequence reads: CASSLLLGESYNEQFF. CDR3 in DNA: TGTGCCAGCAGCTTACTCCTGGGGGAATCCTACAATGAGCAGTTCTTC.

This chain connects TRBV9 to TRBJ2-7; 10 bases align to TRBD2. The CDR3 contains 15 residues. The germline V gene encodes CDR1 SGDLS and CDR2 YYNGEE. V was clipped by 7 bases and J by 6 bases; unmatched bases: 13. As DNA, the CDR3 is TGTGCCAGCGCCGCAGAGGGTCTAGCGGGAGCCGAGCAGTACTTC. Protein product: CASAAEGLAGAEQYF.

J is TRBJ2-7 and V is TRBV7-6; D is possibly TRBD1 (7 bases). V was pared by 5 bases and J by 7 bases, with 18 bases between. CDR1 SGHVS and CDR2 FNYEAQ come from the germline V gene. CDR3 length: 14 amino acids. This CDR3 is CASSPRGGGAEQYF. DNA for the CDR3: TGTGCCAGCAGCCCGAGAGGAGGGGGCGCGGAGCAGTACTTC.

The chain has TRBV5-4 and TRBJ2-7, with 12 bases lining up with TRBD1. Germline CDR1 is SGHNT and CDR2 is YYREEE (reference sequence). There are 15 residues in the CDR3. V lost 3 bases, J lost 4 bases, and 5 bases stayed unmatched. The CDR3 coding sequence is TGTGCCAGCAGCTCCCGGGACAGGGGGCCATACGAGCAGTACTTC. Encoded protein: CASSSRDRGPYEQYF.

V is TRBV6-1 and J is TRBJ1-5; the D is unclear. CDR1 is MNHNS and CDR2 is SASEGT in the germline V gene. Trimming cost V 3 bases and J 5 bases, with 8 bases left between them. The CDR3 is 13 amino acids. CDR3 DNA sequence: TGTGCCAGCAGTGATATAGGGCATCAGCCCCAGCATTTT. It codes for CASSDIGHQPQHF.